The 6 T cell receptor beta chains reported below all come from one sample, sequenced in a study of early T cells in non-severe SARS-CoV-2 infection. Using its own MiXCR run on the 5' RACE reads, TCRdb lists one record per CDR3 protein. This table has roughly 63,000 distinct CDR3 sequences, approximately 12% appearing once. Material: whole blood, obtained at baseline. Every receptor here comes from an adult who was a healthcare worker with PCR-confirmed SARS-CoV-2 infection or an uninfected control (not recorded which). The donor label of this sample is uncertain.

In its sample, this clonotype was seen a few times. The V call is TRBV4-1, the J call TRBJ1-2; no reliable D call. Germline loops: CDR1 MGHRA, CDR2 YSYEKL. There are 16 residues in the CDR3. The V and J ends lost 3 bases and 7 bases respectively, with 21 bases between them. The CDR3 reads CASSQEEGTHALGYTF. The CDR3 DNA is TGCGCCAGCAGCCAGGAGGAGGGAACGCACGCCCTTGGCTACACCTTC.

This chain connects TRBV21-1 to TRBJ2-7; whether TRBD1, the table's D call, matches the DNA was not checked. TRBV21-1 is shown as a pseudogene. CDR3 length equals 14 residues. The CDR3: CASIPQGGPAGQYV. CDR3 DNA sequence: TGTGCCAGCATCCCTCAAGGGGGCCCCGCCGGGCAGTACGTC.

This clonotype turned up a few times. The J gene is TRBJ2-1, the V gene TRBV7-2, with D unresolved. Germline V gene data show CDR1 as SGHTA and CDR2 as FQGNSA. The V end was cut by 5 bases, the J end by 1 base, with 15 bases between. The CDR3 runs to 16 residues. The CDR3 sequence: CASSPRTSLSYNEQFF. CDR3 nucleotide sequence: TGTGCCAGCAGCCCCCGGACCAGCTTGTCCTACAATGAGCAGTTCTTC.

In its sample, this clonotype was seen a few times. This sequence joins TRBV5-1 and TRBJ2-5; D is ambiguous. With 5 bases removed from V and 3 bases from J, the gap between germline ends came to 14 bases. The CDR3 consists of 14 residues. Per the germline V gene, CDR1 is SGHRS and CDR2 is YFSETQ. In DNA, the CDR3 is TGCGCCAGCAGGCAGGCAGCTACCAAAGAGACCCAGTACTTC. It translates to CASRQAATKETQYF.

This clonotype was seen a few times. The V call is TRBV18, the J call TRBJ2-3, with 10 bases aligning to TRBD1. The CDR3 is made up of 17 amino acids. With V trimmed by 2 bases and J by 4 bases, 9 bases remained unmatched. The V gene's germline CDR1 is KGHSH and CDR2 LQKENI. The CDR3 loop reads CASSPYTTGGYADTQYF. The CDR3 DNA follows: TGTGCCAGCTCACCATATACGACAGGGGGCTACGCAGATACGCAGTATTTT.

J is TRBJ1-5 and V is TRBV28; TRBD1 agrees at 7 bases. The CDR3 runs to 15 residues. V lost 6 bases and J lost 4; bases outside the gene matches: 9. The germline V gene encodes CDR1 MDHEN and CDR2 SYDVKM. CDR3 protein: CASRTDRDGNQPQHF. CDR3 DNA sequence: TGTGCCAGCAGGACAGACAGGGACGGTAATCAGCCCCAGCATTTT.